The 26 T cell receptor beta chains below come from one sample, sequenced in a study of blood T cell repertoires in COVID-19. Profiled with immunoSEQ multiplex PCR; TCRdb holds only in-frame clones, not every one. In the table there are more than 50,000 clones, roughly 70% of which are singletons. Sequencing was done on a sample of peripheral blood. The origin of the receptors is a woman in her seventies with acute or convalescent COVID-19.

The CDR3 DNA reads TGCAGCGTTGAAGATTTTGGACTAAGCGGATCGGTTGGCGGGTATGGCTACACCTTC. Translating gives CSVEDFGLSGSVGGYGYTF. This chain connects TRBV29-1 to TRBJ1-2; D unclear. The CDR3 spans 19 residues. Germline CDR1 reads SQVTM; CDR2 reads ANQGSEA. Trimming shortened V by 0 bases and J by 5 bases, and 28 bases separated the two germline ends.

The chain uses TRBV29-1 and TRBJ1-1; 9 bases are shared with TRBD1. Germline V gene data show CDR1 as SQVTM and CDR2 as ANQGSEA. V lost 7 bases to trimming and J lost 5 bases; unmatched junction nucleotides: 8. The CDR3 length is 13 residues. The CDR3 loop is CSGRDRVGTEAFF. The DNA for the CDR3 is TGCAGCGGCCGGGACAGGGTGGGGACTGAAGCTTTCTTT.

This chain joins TRBV5-1 and TRBJ1-3; 7 bases line up with TRBD1. The J segment lost 0 bases and the V segment lost 4 bases, leaving 7 bases of the junction unmatched. The CDR3 has 16 amino acids. Germline V gene sequence: CDR1 SGHRS, CDR2 YFSETQ. DNA of the CDR3: TGCGCCAGCAGCCCTAAGGGACAGTCCTCTGGAAACACCATATATTTT. It codes for CASSPKGQSSGNTIYF.

The chain has TRBV4-1 and TRBJ1-2; weak D call: TRBD1 (5 bases). The CDR3 totals 14 residues. Trimming pared 4 bases from V and 9 bases from J, leaving 18 bases between. Germline assignment: CDR1 MGHRA and CDR2 YSYEKL. The DNA of the CDR3 is TGCGCCAGCAGCCCTGAAGGGGCTAAGGGAAGCTACACCTTC. Amino acids: CASSPEGAKGSYTF.

Here the CDR3 reads CASSYSPTGGMSYF. CDR3 sequence (DNA): TGTGCCAGCAGTTACTCCCCGACAGGGGGCATGTCGTACTTC. The chain links TRBV6-5 to TRBJ2-7; 10 nucleotides line up with TRBD1. The junction had 8 bases not matched to a gene; V was cut back by 0 bases and J by 12 bases. This CDR3 spans 14 amino acids. Germline CDR1 and CDR2: MNHEY and SVGAGI.

This sequence joins TRBV9 and TRBJ1-5, with a weak D call TRBD1 (6 bases). Germline V CDR1 and CDR2: SGDLS, YYNGEE. This CDR3 is 15 amino acids long. Trimming removed 4 bases at V and 2 bases at J, with 13 bases between. In nucleotides, the CDR3 is TGTGCCAGCAGCTTAGGACAGTCTGGCAATCAGCCCCAGCATTTT. Translation: CASSLGQSGNQPQHF. Full variable domain (remainder filled in from reference TRBV9 and TRBJ1-5): DSGVTQTPKHLITATGQRVTLRCSPRSGDLSVYWYQQSLDQGLQFLIQYYNGEERAKGNILERFSAQQFPDLHSELNLSSLELGDSALYFCASSLGQSGNQPQHFGDGTRLSIL.

The genes are TRBV5-1 and TRBJ2-3, with a possible D match to TRBD1 (6 bases). CDR3 size: 15 residues. Germline V lookup: CDR1 SGHRS, CDR2 YFSETQ. V lost 0 bases to trimming and J lost 6 bases, with 14 bases between them. The CDR3 sequence is CASSLVERGTDTQYF. For the CDR3, the DNA is TGCGCCAGCAGCTTGGTGGAAAGGGGGACGGATACGCAGTATTTT.

This chain links TRBV5-4 with TRBJ2-7, with 9 bases aligning to TRBD1. The V gene's germline CDR1 is SGHNT and CDR2 YYREEE (reference sequence). This CDR3 is 17 amino acids long. The V segment lost 3 bases and the J segment 2 bases; nucleotides outside the gene matches: 12. The DNA for the CDR3 is TGTGCCAGCAGCTCATTCAAGGGACAGGGCTCTACCTACGAGCAGTACTTC. This translates into CASSSFKGQGSTYEQYF. Full variable domain (missing parts from reference TRBV5-4 and TRBJ2-7): ETGVTQSPTHLIKTRGQQVTLRCSSQSGHNTVSWYQQALGQGPQFIFQYYREEENGRGNFPPRFSGLQFPNYSSELNVNALELDDSALYLCASSSFKGQGSTYEQYFGPGTRLTVT.

The J gene is TRBJ1-3, the V gene TRBV2, with unresolved D. This CDR3 spans 14 amino acids. Trimming shortened V by 8 bases and J by 0 bases, and 11 bases separated the two germline ends. Per germline, CDR1 SNHLY and CDR2 FYNNEI. The CDR3, as DNA: TGTGCCAGCGTGCCGGGTTCCTCTGGAAACACCATATATTTT. Its translation is CASVPGSSGNTIYF.

CDR3 protein: CASATGGWTEAFF. The CDR3 DNA reads as TGTGCCAGCGCCACCGGCGGGTGGACTGAAGCTTTCTTT. This rearrangement joins TRBV6-5 to TRBJ1-1, with no clear D. The germline V gene encodes CDR1 MNHEY and CDR2 SVGAGI. Trimming took 8 bases from V and 5 from J, leaving 15 bases between them. The CDR3 is 13 amino acids.

The gene calls are TRBV5-8 and TRBJ2-3; 11 nucleotides match TRBD2. Germline V CDR1 and CDR2: SGHTS, YDEGEE. The J segment lost 1 base and the V segment lost 0 bases, leaving 7 bases of the junction unmatched. This CDR3 spans 18 amino acids. The CDR3: CASSLGLAGWAGTDTQYF. CDR3 DNA sequence: TGTGCCAGCAGCTTGGGACTAGCGGGGTGGGCTGGCACAGATACGCAGTATTTT.

The table lists this clone with a count of one. V and J are TRBV5-5 and TRBJ1-1, with a weak D call TRBD1 (5 bases). With 4 bases removed from V and 2 bases from J, the gap between germline ends came to 18 bases. The CDR3 runs 16 residues. CDR1 and CDR2 (germline): SGHKS, YYEKEE (reference sequence). DNA of the CDR3: TGTGCCAGCAGCAGGGGCTCACAAATTTCAAACACTGAAGCTTTCTTT. Its protein is CASSRGSQISNTEAFF.

The genes are TRBV6-2 or TRBV6-3 and TRBJ1-2; a weak D match, TRBD1 (5 bases). With 2 bases removed from V and 5 bases from J, the gap between germline ends came to 18 bases. Germline CDR1 is MNHEY and CDR2 is SVGEGT. The length of the CDR3 is 16 residues. The chain's CDR3 is CASSYAGLVSNYGYTF. The CDR3 region has the DNA TGTGCCAGCAGTTACGCGGGACTGGTTTCGAATTATGGCTACACCTTC.

The V call is TRBV29-1, the J call TRBJ2-1; D possibly corresponds to TRBD2 (5 bases). The V gene's germline CDR1 is SQVTM and CDR2 ANQGSEA. CDR3 length equals 16 residues. V was cut by 4 bases and J by 1 base, with 17 bases left in between. CDR3: CSVVGGVWESYNEQFF. The CDR3 DNA is TGCAGCGTTGTAGGAGGAGTTTGGGAGTCCTACAATGAGCAGTTCTTC.

The chain employs TRBV12-3 or TRBV12-4 and TRBJ2-7; no clear D. This CDR3 region has 12 residues. Trimming pared 3 bases from V and 5 bases from J, leaving 8 bases between. The CDR3 protein is CASSFTGNEQYF. CDR3 in DNA: TGTGCCAGCAGTTTTACTGGTAACGAGCAGTACTTC.

The CDR3 sequence: CAISGGFNQPQHF. In nucleotides, the CDR3 is TGTGCCATCAGTGGAGGGTTCAATCAGCCCCAGCATTTT. This chain uses TRBV10-3 with TRBJ1-5; D call uncertain. The V gene lost 4 bases and the J gene lost 3 bases, with 7 bases spanning the gap. This CDR3 has 13 amino acids. In germline, CDR1 is ENHRY, CDR2 SYGVKD.

The rearrangement links TRBV4-1 to TRBJ2-5; D might be TRBD1 (6 bases). Looked up from germline, CDR1 is MGHRA and CDR2 is YSYEKL. Trimming took off 4 bases at V and 2 bases at J, with 17 bases between the two ends. The CDR3 has 16 amino acids. DNA for the CDR3: TGCGCCAGCAGCCGTCAGATTACAGGGTTTCAAGAGACCCAGTACTTC. Amino acid sequence: CASSRQITGFQETQYF.

This rearrangement joins TRBV7-9 to TRBJ2-7; 8 bases line up with TRBD2. Germline CDR1 and CDR2: SEHNR and FQNEAQ (reference sequence). CDR3 length: 16 amino acids. After removal of 5 bases from V and 5 bases from J, the junction contained 14 bases not matched to a gene. The CDR3 is CASSPQRGTGWNEQYF. The DNA for the CDR3 is TGTGCCAGCAGCCCCCAGCGGGGGACTGGGTGGAACGAGCAGTACTTC.

The chain couples TRBV30 to TRBJ1-1, with a tentative D call TRBD1 (6 bases). Germline CDR1 and CDR2: GTSNPN and SVGIG (reference sequence). This CDR3 is built from 14 residues. The V end lost 4 bases, the J end lost 3 bases, and 15 bases lay between the germline ends. The CDR3 nucleotides read TGTGCCTGGATCGAGACAGGTTGGTACACTGAAGCTTTCTTT. Protein: CAWIETGWYTEAFF.

This chain joins TRBV30 and TRBJ2-3, with D tentatively TRBD1 (6 bases). Trimming pared 2 bases from V and 1 base from J, leaving 10 bases between. This CDR3 is built from 14 residues. Per the germline V gene, CDR1 is GTSNPN and CDR2 is SVGIG (reference sequence). The CDR3 DNA is TGTGCCTGGAGTCGACCAGGGGGCACAGATACGCAGTATTTT. Translation gives CAWSRPGGTDTQYF.

V gene TRBV5-1 combines with J gene TRBJ2-1; 7 bases map to TRBD1. The trim removed 0 bases at V and 6 bases at J, leaving 9 bases unmatched. Germline V gene lookup returns CDR1 SGHRS and CDR2 YFSETQ. The CDR3 spans 16 residues. The CDR3 bases are TGCGCCAGCAGCTTGGGGACAGGAGGTCTTATCAATGAGCAGTTCTTC. This codes for CASSLGTGGLINEQFF.

DNA of the CDR3: TGTGCCAGTAGTGCAACAGGGACCCAAGACCCTGAAGCTTTCTTT. Amino acids: CASSATGTQDPEAFF. This chain links TRBV19 with TRBJ1-1; D might be TRBD1 (6 bases). CDR1 LNHDA and CDR2 SQIVND come from the germline V gene (reference sequence). This CDR3 has 15 amino acids. Between the trimmed V and J ends, which lost 5 bases and 6 bases, there was a span of 19 bases.

CDR3 amino acids: CASSLGNYGYTF. DNA of the CDR3: TGTGCCAGCAGTCTCGGGAACTATGGCTACACCTTC. The chain recombines TRBV12-3 or TRBV12-4 with TRBJ1-2; the D is unclear. The V and J ends lost 5 bases and 2 bases respectively, with 6 bases between them. The CDR3 spans 12 residues.

This chain joins TRBV12-3 or TRBV12-4 and TRBJ1-1; D is uncertain. With 3 bases removed from V and 5 bases from J, the gap between germline ends came to 7 bases. The CDR3 sequence is 12 residues long. CDR3 amino acids: CASSFMATEAFF. In nucleotides, the CDR3 is TGTGCCAGCAGTTTTATGGCTACTGAAGCTTTCTTT.

The rearrangement links TRBV4-1 to TRBJ1-1; 12 bases map to TRBD1. The CDR3 is made up of 16 amino acids. V was pared by 1 base and J by 10 bases, with 10 bases of the junction left unmatched. CDR1 MGHRA and CDR2 YSYEKL come from the germline V gene. The CDR3 DNA reads TGCGCCAGCAGCCAAGGGGGACAGGGGGCCTCGCGGGGAGCTTTCTTT. It is translated as CASSQGGQGASRGAFF.

This clone is a singleton in its sample. The chain links TRBV6-4 to TRBJ2-7; D may be TRBD1 (5 bases). The germline CDR1 and CDR2 sequences are MRHNA and SNTAGT. The CDR3 is 13 amino acids. V was cut by 4 bases and J by 3 bases, with 10 bases left in between. The CDR3 DNA follows: TGTGCCAGCAGTGGCAGGGTCCTCTACGAGCAGTACGTC. Translated: CASSGRVLYEQYV.